This T cell receptor (beta chain) was identified during a study of OX40 agonist ivuxolimab in advanced cancers. In germline, CDR1 is SNHLY, CDR2 FYNNEI. The ends were cut back, 8 bases at V and 4 bases at J, with 18 bases in the middle. The CDR3 runs to 14 residues. Sequencing used immunoSEQ multiplex PCR; TCRdb keeps in-frame clones, though not all of them. This sample has about 32,000 clones; about four fifths occur once, and the top ten carry approximately 20%. The V gene is TRBV2, the J gene TRBJ2-7; no definite D call. The receptor's source is an adult with an advanced solid tumor such as melanoma, head and neck, liver or kidney cancer. The specimen comprised CD4+ or CD8+ T cells sorted from blood, sampled in a trial of the OX40 agonist ivuxolimab. The DNA of the CDR3 is TGTGCCAGCTTCCGATGGAAATCCGGGTACGAGCAGTACTTC. Its translation is CASFRWKSGYEQYF.